Each of the 27 T cell receptor beta chains below was sequenced from the same sample in a study of PD-1 blockade in classical Hodgkin lymphoma. The time point: newly diagnosed, previously untreated cHL patient sample. The assay was immunoSEQ multiplex PCR, and TCRdb's table has in-frame clones only and misses some. Here the sample spans roughly 32,000 clones, approximately 94% being singletons. Sequencing was performed on peripheral blood mononuclear cells (PBMCs). Receptors originate from a human donor with classical Hodgkin lymphoma.

This clone has more than one count but fewer than ten. The chain joins TRBV6-5 to TRBJ1-2; 8 bases line up with TRBD1. CDR3 length: 15 amino acids. With V trimmed by 6 bases and J by 5 bases, 11 bases remained unmatched. Germline-derived CDR1 and CDR2 are MNHEY and SVGAGI. CDR3 in amino acids: CASRDAGGTTYGYTF. The CDR3 coding sequence is TGTGCCAGCAGGGACGCAGGGGGCACGACGTATGGCTACACCTTC.

The chain uses TRBV2 and TRBJ2-2; 7 positions match TRBD1. The J segment lost 1 base and the V segment lost 6 bases, leaving 5 bases of the junction unmatched. Germline V lookup: CDR1 SNHLY, CDR2 FYNNEI. The length of the CDR3 is 15 residues. The CDR3 DNA reads as TGTGCCAGCAGCGCCGGGACAGAGAACACCGGGGAGCTGTTTTTT. It translates to CASSAGTENTGELFF.

The J gene is TRBJ2-1, the V gene TRBV5-1; 8 bases agree with TRBD2. The CDR3 covers 15 residues. V shed 5 bases and J 2 bases; nucleotides not matched to a gene: 6. Per the germline V gene, CDR1 is SGHRS and CDR2 is YFSETQ. CDR3 nucleotide sequence: TGCGCCAGCAGAGAGAACGGGGGGGCCTACAATGAGCAGTTCTTC. This sequence encodes CASRENGGAYNEQFF.

This clone came up a few times. The V and J genes are TRBV25-1 and TRBJ1-2, with TRBD1 identical over 8 bases. The V segment lost 6 bases and the J segment 4 bases; nucleotides outside the gene matches: 7. Germline CDR1 MGHDK, CDR2 SYGVNS. CDR3 size: 14 residues. The CDR3 DNA sequence: TGTGCCAGCAGGTCGTCGGACAGGGTCTATGGCTACACCTTC. Its translation: CASRSSDRVYGYTF.

This chain connects TRBV28 to TRBJ2-6, with D uncertain. The CDR3 runs 13 residues. Germline CDR1 and CDR2: MDHEN and SYDVKM. The V gene lost 6 bases and the J gene lost 0 bases, with 3 bases spanning the gap. The CDR3 DNA reads TGTGCCAGCAGAGGCTCTGGGGCCAACGTCCTGACTTTC. Its translation is CASRGSGANVLTF.

The chain joins TRBV6-5 to TRBJ2-7; TRBD2 matches 14 bases. The CDR3 has 15 amino acids. V lost 0 bases and J lost 7; bases outside the gene matches: 2. Germline V gives CDR1 MNHEY, CDR2 SVGAGI. This chain's CDR3 is CASSYSTSGRGEQYF. The CDR3 bases are TGTGCCAGCAGTTACTCGACTAGCGGGAGGGGTGAGCAGTACTTC.

This sequence joins TRBV7-2 and TRBJ2-2, with D tentatively TRBD2 (5 bases). Germline V gene lookup returns CDR1 SGHTA and CDR2 FQGNSA. The V gene lost 1 base and the J gene lost 6 bases, with 15 bases spanning the gap. This CDR3 is 16 amino acids long. Here the CDR3 DNA reads TGTGCCAGCAGCTTAGGCCCTAGCACACGCGCCGGGGAGCTGTTTTTT. Protein product: CASSLGPSTRAGELFF.

This clone was counted between two and nine times. The chain recombines TRBV4-2 with TRBJ2-6, with D tentatively TRBD2 (6 bases). The CDR3 is 16 residues long. Per germline, CDR1 LGHNA and CDR2 YNFKEQ. Trimming pared 4 bases from V and 0 bases from J, leaving 10 bases between. DNA of the CDR3: TGTGCCAGCAGCCCCACGACTAGCTCTGGGGCCAACGTCCTGACTTTC. Protein sequence: CASSPTTSSGANVLTF.

The chain is built from TRBV30 and TRBJ1-1; the D is unclear. The CDR3 has 14 residues. The germline V and J ends were trimmed by 2 bases and 6 bases, with 16 bases remaining between them. Germline-derived CDR1 and CDR2 are GTSNPN and SVGIG (reference sequence). The CDR3 protein is CAWSLSGGFAEAFF. The DNA of the CDR3 is TGTGCCTGGAGTTTGTCCGGCGGGTTCGCTGAAGCTTTCTTT.

CDR3 nucleotides: TGTGCCAGCAGCTTAAGCGGGGCAGACTACGAGCAGTACTTC. It encodes CASSLSGADYEQYF. The chain uses TRBV11-2 and TRBJ2-7, with 7 bases matching TRBD2. This CDR3 contains 14 residues. Germline lookup yields CDR1 SGHAT and CDR2 FQNNGV. Germline trimming cut 2 bases from V and 3 bases from J; bases unmatched to any gene: 4.

The chain uses TRBV5-8 and TRBJ2-7; D possibly corresponds to TRBD2 (6 bases). Germline V gene sequence: CDR1 SGHTS, CDR2 YDEGEE. The CDR3 runs 14 residues. Deletions cut 3 bases from V and 3 bases from J, with 13 bases between. CDR3 sequence reads: CASSSGVSIYEQYF. Here the CDR3 DNA reads TGTGCCAGCAGCTCGGGGGTTTCGATCTACGAGCAGTACTTC.

V usage is TRBV4-1 and J usage is TRBJ2-3; 15 nucleotides agree with TRBD2. The CDR3 spans 19 residues. Trimming removed 0 bases from V and 0 bases from J; junction bases left unmatched: 4. The germline V gene has CDR1 MGHRA and CDR2 YSYEKL. CDR3 protein: CASSQDPGLAGGSTDTQYF. The CDR3 coding sequence is TGCGCCAGCAGCCAAGATCCCGGACTAGCGGGGGGGAGCACAGATACGCAGTATTTT.

In this sample, this clone turned up once. This chain uses TRBV27 with TRBJ2-3; maybe TRBD2 (6 bases). The germline CDR1 and CDR2 sequences are MNHEY and SMNVEV (reference sequence). This CDR3 region has 13 residues. The V end was cut by 5 bases, the J end by 7 bases, with 13 bases between. CDR3 sequence reads: CASSPLAIHTQYF. Here the CDR3 DNA reads TGTGCCAGCAGTCCGCTAGCGATACATACGCAGTATTTT.

The chain joins TRBV5-1 to TRBJ1-1; a possible D gene is TRBD1 (6 bases). Germline CDR1 SGHRS, CDR2 YFSETQ. This CDR3 comprises 14 residues. Trimming took off 1 base at V and 8 bases at J, with 15 bases between the two ends. The CDR3 sequence is CASSLTQGKPEAFF. In DNA, the CDR3 is TGCGCCAGCAGCTTGACACAGGGTAAACCCGAAGCTTTCTTT.

The V and J genes are TRBV7-9 and TRBJ2-1; D gene unclear. From germline, CDR1 is SEHNR and CDR2 FQNEAQ (reference sequence). The CDR3 is 13 residues long. The V end was cut by 5 bases, the J end by 8 bases, with 13 bases between. CDR3: CASSPPGYHEQFF. Written as DNA, the CDR3 is TGTGCCAGCAGCCCTCCTGGTTACCATGAGCAGTTCTTC.

The chain recombines TRBV6-5 with TRBJ2-7, with 8 bases identical to TRBD1. This CDR3 is 16 amino acids long. The V and J ends lost 0 bases and 1 base, in that order; junction bases with no gene match: 5. Germline CDR1 is MNHEY and CDR2 is SVGAGI. DNA for the CDR3: TGTGCCAGCAGTTACTCGACAGGGGCGAAGTCCTACGAGCAGTACTTC. Amino acids: CASSYSTGAKSYEQYF.

The J gene is TRBJ1-1, the V gene TRBV4-1; unclear D gene. Germline CDR1 and CDR2: MGHRA and YSYEKL. There are 15 residues in the CDR3. V was shortened by 0 bases and J by 0 bases, with 8 bases between the two germline ends. The CDR3 protein is CASSQDWVMNTEAFF. DNA for the CDR3: TGCGCCAGCAGCCAAGATTGGGTTATGAACACTGAAGCTTTCTTT.

As to this clone: The same CDR3 is also encoded by other DNA sequences in this sample. CDR3 protein: CASSQAGRGRTGELFF. The CDR3 nucleotides read TGCGCCAGCAGCCAAGCCGGTAGGGGGCGGACCGGGGAGCTGTTTTTT. J is TRBJ2-2 and V is TRBV4-1; 7 positions agree with TRBD1. The CDR3 covers 16 residues. Germline CDR1 MGHRA, CDR2 YSYEKL. V lost 1 base, J lost 5 bases, and 7 bases stayed unmatched.

The chain recombines TRBV4-1 with TRBJ2-1, with D possibly TRBD2 on 5 matching bases. Germline lookup yields CDR1 MGHRA and CDR2 YSYEKL. The germline V and J ends were trimmed by 1 base and 0 bases, with 13 bases remaining between them. The CDR3 covers 17 residues. CDR3 region: CASSQAPGLSSYNEQFF. The CDR3 bases are TGCGCCAGCAGCCAAGCTCCGGGATTAAGCTCCTACAATGAGCAGTTCTTC.

The rearrangement joins TRBV4-3 to TRBJ1-2, with a possible D match to TRBD1 (6 bases). Germline CDR1 reads LGHNA; CDR2 reads YSLEER. V was clipped by 1 base and J by 10 bases, with 19 bases between them. The length of the CDR3 is 15 residues. In DNA form, the CDR3 reads TGCGCCAGCAGCCAAGTGGTTGGACAGCCTTGGGACTACACCTTC. This encodes CASSQVVGQPWDYTF.

J is TRBJ2-1 and V is TRBV4-1; no reliable D call. V lost 1 base, J lost 0 bases, and 13 bases lay in between. The germline CDR1 and CDR2 sequences are MGHRA and YSYEKL. This CDR3 region has 17 residues. CDR3 coding DNA: TGCGCCAGCAGCCAAGGGCCATCATCGAGCTCCTACAATGAGCAGTTCTTC. It specifies CASSQGPSSSSYNEQFF.

This chain links TRBV29-1 with TRBJ1-2; D gene unclear. V lost 7 bases, J lost 7 bases, and 16 bases lay in between. There are 12 residues in the CDR3. Germline assignment: CDR1 SQVTM and CDR2 ANQGSEA. The CDR3 region is CSARGDNSGYTF. The CDR3 nucleotides are TGCAGCGCCCGGGGAGACAATTCTGGCTACACCTTC.

The chain combines TRBV7-3 with TRBJ1-1, with D hard to call. The V end lost 4 bases, the J end lost 12 bases, and 15 bases lay between the germline ends. CDR3 length: 12 amino acids. Germline CDR1 and CDR2: SGHTA and FQGTGA. CDR3 nucleotides: TGTGCCAGCAGCTCGACACCTGGGAAGACTTTCTTT. Translated: CASSSTPGKTFF.

J is TRBJ2-1 and V is TRBV27; TRBD2 agrees at 10 bases. Trimming took 3 bases from V and 0 from J; bases not matched to a gene: 5. The germline CDR1 and CDR2 sequences are MNHEY and SMNVEV (reference sequence). This CDR3 region has 17 residues. This CDR3 is CASSFGSGGASYNEQFF. In DNA form, the CDR3 reads TGTGCCAGCAGTTTCGGGAGCGGGGGGGCCTCCTACAATGAGCAGTTCTTC.

The J gene is TRBJ2-7, the V gene TRBV28; TRBD1 matches 7 bases. The germline CDR1 and CDR2 sequences are MDHEN and SYDVKM. This CDR3 is 12 amino acids long. V was pared by 6 bases and J by 7 bases, with 6 bases of the junction left unmatched. For the CDR3, the DNA is TGTGCCAGCAGCCAGACAGGGTTTGAGCAGTACTTC. Amino acids: CASSQTGFEQYF.

This chain links TRBV28 with TRBJ2-7, with 10 positions matching TRBD1. With V trimmed by 4 bases and J by 2 bases, 2 bases remained unmatched. CDR1 is MDHEN and CDR2 is SYDVKM in the germline V gene. The CDR3 consists of 14 residues. CDR3 coding DNA: TGTGCCAGCAGTTCCGGGACAGGGGCCTACGAGCAGTACTTC. Its translation: CASSSGTGAYEQYF. The complete variable domain, with remaining parts taken from reference TRBV28 and TRBJ2-7, reads DVKVTQSSRYLVKRTGEKVFLECVQDMDHENMFWYRQDPGLGLRLIYFSYDVKMKEKGDIPEGYSVSREKKERFSLILESASTNQTSMYLCASSSGTGAYEQYFGPGTRLTVT.

The gene calls are TRBV7-3 and TRBJ2-4; D may be TRBD1 (6 bases). The germline gives CDR1 SGHTA, CDR2 FQGTGA. Trimming removed 4 bases at V and 9 bases at J, with 19 bases between. This CDR3 spans 15 amino acids. The CDR3 sequence: CASSSDSLTGGIQYF. The CDR3 region has the DNA TGTGCCAGCAGCTCGGACAGCCTGACCGGTGGCATTCAGTACTTC.